The rows below give T cell receptor beta chains drawn from one sample of a study of molecular identifiers for immune sequencing clone quantification. TCRdb reprocessed the PCR reads via MiXCR and lists one record per CDR3 protein. The sample includes hundreds of thousands of distinct CDR3 sequences, about a quarter seen only once; the top ten take 0.74%. The source material was naive CD8+ T cells from blood, with Jurkat cell RNA spiked in. The receptors come from a human donor in good health. Some libraries in this study had Jurkat cell RNA spiked in. Each CDR3 is given with its conserved first and last residue. Fields, in order: D gene, V gene, J gene, clone size, CDR3 DNA, CDR3 protein. D genes are given only for firm matches. Clone size appears in some rows only: once, few, many, or a class for an expanded clone.

D gene: NA; V gene: TRBV7-6; J gene: TRBJ1-5; clone size: many; CDR3 DNA: TGTGCCAGCAGCTTAGGGGAACGTCAGCCCCAGCATTTT; CDR3 protein: CASSLGERQPQHF
D gene: NA; V gene: TRBV20-1; J gene: TRBJ2-7; clone size: few; CDR3 DNA: TGCAGTGCTAGACAAGGGACAACCTACGAGCAGTACTTC; CDR3 protein: CSARQGTTYEQYF
D gene: TRBD2; V gene: TRBV6-1; J gene: TRBJ2-5; clone size: few; CDR3 DNA: TGTGCCAGCAGAAGGACTAGCGGAAACATGGGGGAGACCCAGTACTTC; CDR3 protein: CASRRTSGNMGETQYF
D gene: NA; V gene: TRBV12-3/TRBV12-4; J gene: TRBJ2-3; clone size: many; CDR3 DNA: TGTGCCAGCAGCTTATCCGGAGATACGCAGTATTTT; CDR3 protein: CASSLSGDTQYF
D gene: TRBD1; V gene: TRBV4-2; J gene: TRBJ2-7; clone size: NA; CDR3 DNA: TGTGCCAGCAGCCCGAAGGGGGCCGTCTCTACCTACGAGCAGTACTTC; CDR3 protein: CASSPKGAVSTYEQYF
D gene: TRBD1; V gene: TRBV27; J gene: TRBJ1-5; clone size: few; CDR3 DNA: TGTGCCAGCAGTCCGAAGGACAGGGGACAGCCCCAGCATTTT; CDR3 protein: CASSPKDRGQPQHF
D gene: NA; V gene: TRBV24-1; J gene: TRBJ2-3; clone size: few; CDR3 DNA: TGTGCCACCAGTGACCCACTGAGCACAGATACGCAGTATTTT; CDR3 protein: CATSDPLSTDTQYF
D gene: NA; V gene: TRBV7-9; J gene: TRBJ2-3; clone size: many; CDR3 DNA: TGTGCCAGCAGCAGGCCGGTGGCGTTTACTAGCACAGATACGCAGTATTTT; CDR3 protein: CASSRPVAFTSTDTQYF
D gene: TRBD2; V gene: TRBV6-5; J gene: TRBJ2-5; clone size: few; CDR3 DNA: TGTGCCAGCAGTCATCGCGGGAGTGAGACCCAGTACTTC; CDR3 protein: CASSHRGSETQYF
D gene: NA; V gene: TRBV4-2; J gene: TRBJ2-3; clone size: many; CDR3 DNA: TGTGCCAGCAGCCAAGATACGGACAGCACAGATACGCAGTATTTT; CDR3 protein: CASSQDTDSTDTQYF
D gene: NA; V gene: TRBV18; J gene: TRBJ2-7; clone size: few; CDR3 DNA: TGTGCCAGCCCTGGAACCGATAGGGCCCAGGGTGGGCAGTACTTC; CDR3 protein: CASPGTDRAQGGQYF
D gene: NA; V gene: TRBV5-1; J gene: TRBJ1-1; clone size: many; CDR3 DNA: TGCGCCAGCAGCATAGAACAGGGAGCGCACACTGAAGCTTTCTTT; CDR3 protein: CASSIEQGAHTEAFF
D gene: TRBD2; V gene: TRBV7-2; J gene: TRBJ2-1; clone size: many; CDR3 DNA: TGTGCCAGCAGCTTCAGCGGGAGAGTAAATGAGCAGTTCTTC; CDR3 protein: CASSFSGRVNEQFF
D gene: TRBD2; V gene: TRBV20-1; J gene: TRBJ2-2; clone size: NA; CDR3 DNA: TGCAGTGCTGAAGGACTAGCGGCGAACACCGGGGCGCTGTTTTTT; CDR3 protein: CSAEGLAANTGALFF